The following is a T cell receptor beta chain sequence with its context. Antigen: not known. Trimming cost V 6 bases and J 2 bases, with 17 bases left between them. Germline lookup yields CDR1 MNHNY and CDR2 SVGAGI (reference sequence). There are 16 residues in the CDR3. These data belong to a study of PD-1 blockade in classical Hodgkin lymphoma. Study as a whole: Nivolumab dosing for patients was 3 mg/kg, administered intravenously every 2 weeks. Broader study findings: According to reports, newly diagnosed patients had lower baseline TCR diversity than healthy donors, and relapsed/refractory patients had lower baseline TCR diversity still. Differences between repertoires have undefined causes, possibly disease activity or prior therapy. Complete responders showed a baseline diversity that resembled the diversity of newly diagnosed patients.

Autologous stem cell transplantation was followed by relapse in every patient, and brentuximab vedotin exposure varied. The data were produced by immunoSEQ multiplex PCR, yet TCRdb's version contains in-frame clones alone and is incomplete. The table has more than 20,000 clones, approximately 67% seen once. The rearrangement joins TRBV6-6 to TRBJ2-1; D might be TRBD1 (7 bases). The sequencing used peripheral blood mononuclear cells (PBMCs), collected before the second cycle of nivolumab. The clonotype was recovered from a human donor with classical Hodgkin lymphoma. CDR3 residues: CASRTRGTEAYNEQFF. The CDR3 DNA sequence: TGTGCCAGCAGGACCCGCGGGACAGAGGCCTACAATGAGCAGTTCTTC.